Presented here are 9 T cell receptor beta chains from one specimen sequenced in a study of blood T cell repertoires in COVID-19. Produced via immunoSEQ multiplex PCR; TCRdb's table is partial and in-frame only. The data show hundreds of thousands of clones, around 90% seen once. The source material was PBMCs or T cells enriched from blood (not recorded which). These receptors were taken from a woman younger than 45 with acute COVID-19.

The genes are TRBV5-1 and TRBJ1-4; 7 bases line up with TRBD1. CDR1 is SGHRS and CDR2 is YFSETQ in the germline V gene. CDR3 length equals 16 residues. V lost 4 bases and J lost 5; bases outside the gene matches: 11. CDR3: CASSINRGGGNEKLFF. The CDR3 DNA reads as TGCGCCAGCAGCATAAACAGGGGAGGAGGGAATGAAAAACTGTTTTTT.

The chain employs TRBV20-1 and TRBJ2-7; D is perhaps TRBD2 (5 bases). This CDR3 has 12 residues. CDR1 is DFQATT and CDR2 is SNEGSKA in the germline V gene (reference sequence). Trimming removed 3 bases at V and 6 bases at J, with 12 bases between. CDR3 nucleotides: TGCAGTGCTAGTTTCGGAGGCCTCGAGCAGTACTTC. It yields the protein CSASFGGLEQYF.

The rearrangement uses TRBV11-2 and TRBJ2-5, with 12 bases aligning to TRBD1. CDR1 SGHAT and CDR2 FQNNGV come from the germline V gene. There are 16 residues in the CDR3. V lost 5 bases to trimming and J lost 5 bases; unmatched junction nucleotides: 9. The CDR3 reads CASSDPGQGAGETQYF. The CDR3 DNA follows: TGTGCCAGCAGCGACCCGGGACAGGGGGCTGGGGAGACCCAGTACTTC. Full variable domain (remainder filled in from reference TRBV11-2 and TRBJ2-5): EAGVAQSPRYKIIEKRQSVAFWCNPISGHATLYWYQQILGQGPKLLIQFQNNGVVDDSQLPKDRFSAERLKGVDSTLKIQPAKLEDSAVYLCASSDPGQGAGETQYFGPGTRLLVL.

The V gene is TRBV3-1 (or the pseudogene TRBV3-2), the J gene TRBJ2-7; TRBD2 might be the D (5 bases). Between the trimmed V and J ends, which lost 1 base and 4 bases, there was a span of 20 bases. The CDR3 spans 17 residues. The germline V gene has CDR1 LGHDT and CDR2 YNNKEL (reference sequence). As DNA, the CDR3 is TGTGCCAGCAGCCAAGGACAAGGGAGAACCGAGAGGTACGAGCAGTACTTC. Its protein is CASSQGQGRTERYEQYF.

This chain joins TRBV2 and TRBJ1-1, with D possibly TRBD1 on 6 matching bases. Germline V gene lookup returns CDR1 SNHLY and CDR2 FYNNEI. This CDR3 spans 16 amino acids. The V end was cut by 7 bases, the J end by 1 base, with 19 bases between. CDR3 sequence: CASKLAGDKTNTEAFF. DNA of the CDR3: TGTGCCAGCAAGCTGGCAGGGGACAAGACGAACACTGAAGCTTTCTTT.

V usage is TRBV10-3 and J usage is TRBJ1-2; D possibly corresponds to TRBD1 (6 bases). CDR1 is ENHRY and CDR2 is SYGVKD in the germline V gene. Trimming shortened V by 5 bases and J by 9 bases, and 13 bases separated the two germline ends. This CDR3 comprises 12 residues. The CDR3 coding sequence is TGTGCCATCAGTTCTCGTGGGGACAGCTACACCTTC. Translated, it gives CAISSRGDSYTF.

The chain combines TRBV27 with TRBJ2-6; perhaps TRBD2 as D (6 bases). CDR1 MNHEY and CDR2 SMNVEV come from the germline V gene (reference sequence). The V gene lost 6 bases and the J gene lost 2 bases, with 11 bases spanning the gap. This CDR3 has 15 amino acids. The CDR3 DNA follows: TGTGCCAGCAGCCCTCCGGGGGCTGGGGCCAACGTCCTGACTTTC. Translation gives CASSPPGAGANVLTF.

In this sample, this clone turned up once. The gene calls are TRBV4-2 and TRBJ2-2; 7 nucleotides agree with TRBD1. The germline V gene encodes CDR1 LGHNA and CDR2 YNFKEQ. The CDR3 has 18 amino acids. V shed 0 bases, J shed 0 bases, and the junction held 7 bases outside the gene matches. The CDR3 is CASSQDVDRTTNTGELFF. CDR3 in DNA: TGTGCCAGCAGCCAAGACGTGGACAGGACAACGAACACCGGGGAGCTGTTTTTT.

The V gene is TRBV27, the J gene TRBJ1-2; maybe TRBD1 (6 bases). Germline assignment: CDR1 MNHEY and CDR2 SMNVEV (reference sequence). V shed 5 bases and J shed 4 bases, with 17 bases lying between them. The CDR3 covers 15 residues. CDR3 amino acids: CASSPRPGQLYGYTF. As DNA, the CDR3 is TGTGCCAGCAGTCCCAGACCCGGACAGCTCTATGGCTACACCTTC.